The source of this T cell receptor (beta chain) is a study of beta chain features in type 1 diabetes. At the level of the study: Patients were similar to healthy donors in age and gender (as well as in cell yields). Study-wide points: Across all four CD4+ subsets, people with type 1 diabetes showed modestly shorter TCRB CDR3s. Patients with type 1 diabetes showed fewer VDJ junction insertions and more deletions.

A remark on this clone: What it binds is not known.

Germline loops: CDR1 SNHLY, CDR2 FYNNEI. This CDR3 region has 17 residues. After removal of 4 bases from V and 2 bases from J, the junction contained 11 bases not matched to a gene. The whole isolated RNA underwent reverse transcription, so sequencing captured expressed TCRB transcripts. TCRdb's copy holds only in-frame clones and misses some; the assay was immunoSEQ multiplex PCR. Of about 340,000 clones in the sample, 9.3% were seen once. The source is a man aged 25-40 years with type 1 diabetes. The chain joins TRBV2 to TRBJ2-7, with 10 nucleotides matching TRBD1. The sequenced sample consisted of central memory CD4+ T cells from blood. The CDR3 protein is CASSAGTGVRRPYEQYF. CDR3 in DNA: TGTGCCAGCAGTGCCGGGACAGGGGTAAGGCGGCCCTACGAGCAGTACTTC.